This T cell receptor (beta chain) was recorded in a study of glioma-infiltrating T cells after dendritic cell vaccination. V dropped 0 bases and J dropped 4 bases, with 4 bases sitting between them. The CDR3 loop spans 13 amino acids. Per the germline V gene, CDR1 is SGHNT and CDR2 is YENEEA. The method was immunoSEQ multiplex PCR; TCRdb's version includes in-frame clones alone and lacks a portion of them. The sample carries 30,000 to 40,000 clones, approximately 84% recorded once. The source of this sequence is a human donor with glioblastoma. This chain connects TRBV11-3 to TRBJ1-5; D gene unclear. The sequences come from blood, collected before dendritic cell vaccination. The CDR3: CASSLDGNQPQHF. CDR3 coding DNA: TGTGCCAGCAGCTTAGACGGGAATCAGCCCCAGCATTTT.